This T cell receptor beta chain was sequenced during a study of cytomegalovirus exposure and HLA in healthy donors. The PCR was carried out with 60 Vbeta primers and 13 Jbeta primers. Data came from immunoSEQ multiplex PCR; TCRdb stores just in-frame clones and leaves some out. Of around 100,000 clones in the sample, roughly 69% were seen once. The germline V gene has CDR1 PRHDT and CDR2 FYEKMQ (reference sequence). Trimming cost V 3 bases and J 12 bases; bases outside gene matches: 8. The CDR3 is 13 residues long. As for this clone: As yet, its antigen is unknown.

Overall study results and limits: A later analysis linked a missense DCLRE1C variant to TCR beta V- and J-gene trimming. Presence/absence analysis assumed near-uniform sequencing depth across donors.

The source material was PBMCs. The sequence derives from a woman in her twenties or thirties in good health and CMV-seronegative. This chain uses TRBV13 with TRBJ2-7; TRBD2 aligns across 10 bases. The chain's CDR3 is CASSLTGTSASYF. In DNA, the CDR3 is TGTGCCAGCAGCTTGACAGGGACTAGCGCTTCGTACTTC.